A single sample gave rise to the 8 T cell receptor beta chains below, sequenced in a study of T cell repertoires in cytomegalovirus infection. Via MiXCR, TCRdb re-called the reads, giving one row per CDR3 protein. In the table there are under 300,000 distinct CDR3 sequences, roughly 12% of which are singletons. The sequenced sample was PBMCs. The source is a human donor in good health (CMV status not recorded). Some clones in this sample may be carry-over from other donors' samples.

This clonotype was seen only a few times. The chain uses TRBV2 and TRBJ1-5; D is uncertain. The length of the CDR3 is 14 residues. Germline V CDR1 and CDR2: SNHLY, FYNNEI. Trimming removed 2 bases from V and 6 bases from J, with 11 bases in between. CDR3 DNA sequence: TGTGCCAGCAGTGAATTGGCAGGCAGTCAGCCCCAGCATTTT. Protein product: CASSELAGSQPQHF. Together with reference TRBV2 and TRBJ1-5, the CDR3 gives the full variable domain: EPEVTQTPSHQVTQMGQEVILRCVPISNHLYFYWYRQILGQKVEFLVSFYNNEISEKSEIFDDQFSVERPDGSNFTLKIRSTKLEDSAMYFCASSELAGSQPQHFGDGTRLSIL.

This clonotype was counted at least ten times. This chain joins TRBV7-2 and TRBJ2-3; TRBD1 matches 9 bases. Germline CDR1 reads SGHTA; CDR2 reads FQGNSA. V lost 8 bases to trimming and J lost 3 bases; unmatched junction nucleotides: 9. The CDR3 runs 15 residues. This chain's CDR3 is CASVLPGQGTDTQYF. The CDR3 coding sequence is TGTGCCAGCGTACTCCCGGGACAGGGAACAGATACGCAGTATTTT.

CDR3 in amino acids: CASSPNIEAETQYF. The DNA of the CDR3 is TGTGCCAGCTCACCGAACATTGAAGCTGAGACCCAGTACTTC. V and J are TRBV18 and TRBJ2-5; D uncertain. The CDR3 length is 14 residues. The germline V gene encodes CDR1 KGHSH and CDR2 LQKENI. V dropped 3 bases and J dropped 5 bases, with 13 bases sitting between them. Looking up the rest from reference TRBV18 and TRBJ2-5 gives the full variable domain: NAGVMQNPRHLVRRRGQEARLRCSPMKGHSHVYWYRQLPEEGLKFMVYLQKENIIDESGMPKERFSAEFPKEGPSILRIQQVVRGDSAAYFCASSPNIEAETQYFGPGTRLLVL.

J is TRBJ2-5 and V is TRBV20-1, with a tentative D call TRBD1 (5 bases). Trimming shortened V by 0 bases and J by 5 bases, and 16 bases separated the two germline ends. The CDR3 runs to 15 residues. In germline, CDR1 is DFQATT, CDR2 SNEGSKA (reference sequence). The CDR3 loop is CSARDWSSGKETQYF. CDR3 DNA sequence: TGCAGTGCTAGAGATTGGAGTTCAGGGAAGGAGACCCAGTACTTC.

This clonotype has only a few counts. The CDR3 is CSVVGGSYEQYF. The CDR3 DNA follows: TGCAGCGTTGTCGGGGGCTCCTACGAGCAGTACTTC. The chain carries TRBV29-1 and TRBJ2-7, with D perhaps TRBD2 (6 bases). The CDR3 totals 12 residues. From germline, CDR1 is SQVTM and CDR2 ANQGSEA. With 4 bases removed from V and 0 bases from J, the gap between germline ends came to 7 bases.

This clonotype was counted only a few times. The gene calls are TRBV6-6 and TRBJ1-2, with D uncertain. Germline CDR1 and CDR2: MNHNY and SVGAGI (reference sequence). This CDR3 region has 14 residues. V lost 2 bases and J lost 10, with 17 bases in between. The CDR3 DNA is TGTGCCAGCAGTTACGCCGACCGCTCTAAAGCCTACACCTTC. It codes for CASSYADRSKAYTF.

This clonotype was counted many times. The rearrangement uses TRBV7-2 and TRBJ2-7, with 7 bases that match TRBD2. J was trimmed by 2 bases and V by 5 bases; bases with no gene match: 9. Germline-derived CDR1 and CDR2 are SGHTA and FQGNSA. The CDR3 contains 15 residues. CDR3 coding DNA: TGTGCCAGCAGCCTAGAGGGCGGGAGTCCCTACGAGCAGTACTTC. Its translation is CASSLEGGSPYEQYF.

This clonotype was seen a few times. This chain uses TRBV7-9 with TRBJ2-7; tentatively, D is TRBD1 (6 bases). The germline V and J ends were trimmed by 3 bases and 6 bases, with 15 bases remaining between them. This CDR3 has 14 residues. CDR1 and CDR2 from the germline V gene are SEHNR and FQNEAQ (reference sequence). CDR3 DNA: TGTGCCAGCAGCTTTGAGGCAGGGGTTACCGAGCAGTACTTC. This encodes CASSFEAGVTEQYF.